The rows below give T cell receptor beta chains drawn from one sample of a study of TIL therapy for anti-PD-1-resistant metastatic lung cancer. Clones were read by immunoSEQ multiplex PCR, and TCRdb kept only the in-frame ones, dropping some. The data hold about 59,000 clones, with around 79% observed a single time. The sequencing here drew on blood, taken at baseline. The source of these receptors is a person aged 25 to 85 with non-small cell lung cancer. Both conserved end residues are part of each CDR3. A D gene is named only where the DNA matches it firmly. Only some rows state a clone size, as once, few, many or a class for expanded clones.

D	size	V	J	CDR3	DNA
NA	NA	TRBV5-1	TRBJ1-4	CASSLVPAANEKLFF	TGCGCCAGCAGCTTGGTCCCAGCGGCTAATGAAAAACTGTTTTTT
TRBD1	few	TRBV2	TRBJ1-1	CASNGGTGNTEAFF	TGTGCCAGCAATGGGGGGACAGGGAACACTGAAGCTTTCTTT
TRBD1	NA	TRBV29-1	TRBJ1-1	CSVGDRGLEAFF	TGCAGCGTTGGGGACAGGGGGCTTGAAGCTTTCTTT
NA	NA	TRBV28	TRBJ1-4	CASSGRTRDNEKLFF	TGTGCCAGCAGTGGAAGGACACGGGATAATGAAAAACTGTTTTTT
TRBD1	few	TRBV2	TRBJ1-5	CASRPGDSTNQPQHF	TGTGCCAGCAGACCCGGGGACAGTACAAATCAGCCCCAGCATTTT
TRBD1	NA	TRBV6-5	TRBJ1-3	CASSWGQGADGNTIYF	TGTGCCAGCAGTTGGGGACAGGGGGCGGATGGAAACACCATATATTTT
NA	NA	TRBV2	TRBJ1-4	CASEVEEKLFF	TGTGCCAGCGAGGTAGAGGAAAAACTGTTTTTT
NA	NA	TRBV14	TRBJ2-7	CASSQVPLLYEQYF	TGTGCCAGCAGCCAAGTGCCATTACTATACGAGCAGTACTTC
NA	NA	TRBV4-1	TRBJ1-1	CASSPKSMQGSTEAFF	TGCGCCAGCAGCCCCAAAAGTATGCAGGGAAGCACTGAAGCTTTCTTT
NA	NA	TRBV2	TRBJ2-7	CASSEMGEQYF	TGTGCCAGCAGTGAAATGGGCGAGCAGTACTTC
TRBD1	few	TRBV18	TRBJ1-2	CASSPTNPGQGGYGYTF	TGTGCCAGCTCACCCACCAACCCAGGACAGGGTGGCTATGGCTACACCTTC
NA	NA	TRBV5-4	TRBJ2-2	CASSPSQTQSTGELFF	TGTGCCAGCAGCCCCTCGCAAACCCAATCAACCGGGGAGCTGTTTTTT
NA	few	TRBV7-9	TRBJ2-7	CASSTYRLSWEQYF	TGTGCCAGCTCTACCTACAGACTCTCATGGGAGCAGTACTTC
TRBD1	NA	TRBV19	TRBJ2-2	CATRTGRNTGELFF	TGTGCCACCAGGACAGGGAGAAACACCGGGGAGCTGTTTTTT
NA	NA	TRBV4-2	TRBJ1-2	CASRSSNYGYTF	TGTGCCAGCCGGTCATCTAACTATGGCTACACCTTC
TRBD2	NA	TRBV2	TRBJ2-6	CASSEVGGEGGANVLTF	TGTGCCAGCAGTGAAGTTGGGGGGGAAGGTGGGGCCAACGTCCTGACTTTC
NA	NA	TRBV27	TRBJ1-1	CASSFRTGDTEAFF	TGTGCCAGCAGTTTCCGTACTGGGGACACTGAAGCTTTCTTT
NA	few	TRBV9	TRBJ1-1	CASRAEGRNTEAFF	TGTGCCAGCCGGGCGGAGGGACGCAACACTGAAGCTTTCTTT
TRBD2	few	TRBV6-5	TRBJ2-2	CASRLAGNFGELFF	TGTGCCAGCAGGCTAGCGGGGAATTTCGGGGAGCTGTTTTTT
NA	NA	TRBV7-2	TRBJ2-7	CASRRFSGSSYEQYF	TGTGCCAGCAGACGTTTTAGCGGCAGCTCCTACGAGCAGTACTTC
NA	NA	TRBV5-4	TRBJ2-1	CASRPNGNEQFF	TGTGCCAGCAGACCGAACGGGAATGAGCAGTTCTTC
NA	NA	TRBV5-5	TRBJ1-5	CASSLTGSFSNQPQHF	TGTGCCAGCAGCTTGACCGGGAGTTTTAGCAATCAGCCCCAGCATTTT
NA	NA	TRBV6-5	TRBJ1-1	CASSYDKLGTEAFF	TGTGCCAGCAGTTACGACAAGCTCGGGACTGAAGCTTTCTTT
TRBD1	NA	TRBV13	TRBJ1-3	CASSVQGVSGNTIYF	TGTGCCAGCAGCGTACAGGGGGTGTCTGGAAACACCATATATTTT
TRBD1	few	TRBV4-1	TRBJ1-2	CASSQVRGPSYGYTF	TGCGCCAGCAGCCAAGTGAGGGGGCCTAGCTATGGCTACACCTTC
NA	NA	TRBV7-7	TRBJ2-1	CASSRLQEGTEQFF	TGTGCTAGCAGCCGCTTACAGGAGGGCACTGAGCAGTTCTTC
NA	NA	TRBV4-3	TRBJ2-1	CASSQDLATSRDNEQFF	TGCGCCAGCAGCCAAGATCTGGCGACTAGTAGGGACAATGAGCAGTTCTTC
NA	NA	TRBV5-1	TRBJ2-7	CASSLGEIPYEQYF	TGCGCCAGCAGCTTAGGGGAGATACCCTACGAGCAGTACTTC
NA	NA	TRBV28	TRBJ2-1	CASSFQNEQFF	TGTGCCAGCAGTTTTCAGAATGAGCAGTTCTTC
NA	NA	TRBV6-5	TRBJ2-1	CASSYRDIAYNEQFF	TGTGCCAGCAGTTACCGGGACATCGCCTACAATGAGCAGTTCTTC
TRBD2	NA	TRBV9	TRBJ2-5	CASSVETRTSGGANETQYF	TGTGCCAGCAGCGTAGAGACTAGGACTAGCGGGGGGGCGAACGAGACCCAGTACTTC
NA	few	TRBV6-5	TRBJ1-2	CASRGVREGGYTF	TGTGCCAGCAGGGGTGTTAGGGAGGGAGGCTACACCTTC
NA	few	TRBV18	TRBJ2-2	CASSPGLTVGELFF	TGTGCCAGCTCACCGGGACTTACTGTGGGGGAGCTGTTTTTT
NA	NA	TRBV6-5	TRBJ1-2	CASSYSRGSYGYTF	TGTGCCAGCAGTTACTCGAGGGGAAGCTATGGCTACACCTTC
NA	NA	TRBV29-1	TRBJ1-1	CSVPSNTEAFF	TGCAGCGTTCCGTCGAACACTGAAGCTTTCTTT
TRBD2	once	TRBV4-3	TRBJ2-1	CASSRTGGSYNEQFF	TGCGCCAGCAGCCGGACGGGAGGGTCCTACAATGAGCAGTTCTTC
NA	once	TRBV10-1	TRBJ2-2	CASSEFRANTGELFF	TGCGCCAGCAGTGAGTTCCGGGCAAACACCGGGGAGCTGTTTTTT
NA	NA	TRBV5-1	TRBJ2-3	CASSSGDRTSTDTQYF	TGCGCCAGCAGCTCGGGGGACCGTACTAGCACAGATACGCAGTATTTT
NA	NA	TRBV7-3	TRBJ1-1	CASSLSPGLMNTEAFF	TGTGCCAGCAGCTTAAGCCCAGGCCTCATGAACACTGAAGCTTTCTTT
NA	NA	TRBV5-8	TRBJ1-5	CASNPVGAQPQHF	TGTGCCAGCAACCCCGTAGGGGCGCAGCCCCAGCATTTT
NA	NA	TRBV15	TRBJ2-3	CATSRRRDREDTQYF	TGTGCCACCAGCAGACGAAGGGACCGGGAGGATACGCAGTATTTT
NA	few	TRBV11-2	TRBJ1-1	CASSLASRLNTEAFF	TGTGCCAGCAGCTTAGCTTCCCGTTTGAACACTGAAGCTTTCTTT
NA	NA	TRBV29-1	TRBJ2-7	CSAKASNLYEQYF	TGCAGCGCCAAGGCGTCTAACCTCTACGAGCAGTACTTC
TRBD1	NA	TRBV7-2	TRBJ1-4	CASSQGGQGNEKLFF	TGTGCCAGCAGCCAGGGGGGGCAGGGTAATGAAAAACTGTTTTTT
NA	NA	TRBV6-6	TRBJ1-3	CASSYGAAGTGNTIYF	TGTGCCAGCAGTTACGGAGCAGCAGGGACAGGAAACACCATATATTTT
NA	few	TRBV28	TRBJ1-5	CASSLRGMGSAGQHF	TGTGCCAGCAGCCTGAGGGGGATGGGTTCGGCGGGGCAGCATTTT
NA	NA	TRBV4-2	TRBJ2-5	CASSQEWGPAGIQETQYF	TGTGCCAGCAGCCAAGAATGGGGGCCAGCGGGGATTCAAGAGACCCAGTACTTC
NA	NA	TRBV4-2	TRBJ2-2	CASSQIEYRDAGELFF	TGTGCCAGCAGCCAAATTGAGTACAGGGACGCCGGGGAGCTGTTTTTT
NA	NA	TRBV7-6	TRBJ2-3	CASSPRFLTDTQYF	TGTGCCAGCAGCCCCCGGTTTCTCACAGATACGCAGTATTTT
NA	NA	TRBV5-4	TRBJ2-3	CASRVGGPTTDTQYF	TGTGCCAGCAGGGTAGGGGGTCCTACCACAGATACGCAGTATTTT
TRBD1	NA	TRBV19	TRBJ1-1	CASSRRGTGSPEAFF	TGTGCCAGTAGTAGGCGAGGGACAGGGAGCCCTGAAGCTTTCTTT
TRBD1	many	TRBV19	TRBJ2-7	CASSPRTGVGEQYF	TGTGCCAGTAGTCCTCGGACAGGGGTGGGCGAGCAGTACTTC
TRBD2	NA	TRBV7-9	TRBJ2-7	CASSSASGSPYEQYF	TGTGCCAGCAGCTCAGCTAGCGGGAGCCCCTACGAGCAGTACTTC
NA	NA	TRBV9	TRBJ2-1	CASSVWDANNEQFF	TGTGCCAGCAGCGTATGGGACGCTAACAATGAGCAGTTCTTC